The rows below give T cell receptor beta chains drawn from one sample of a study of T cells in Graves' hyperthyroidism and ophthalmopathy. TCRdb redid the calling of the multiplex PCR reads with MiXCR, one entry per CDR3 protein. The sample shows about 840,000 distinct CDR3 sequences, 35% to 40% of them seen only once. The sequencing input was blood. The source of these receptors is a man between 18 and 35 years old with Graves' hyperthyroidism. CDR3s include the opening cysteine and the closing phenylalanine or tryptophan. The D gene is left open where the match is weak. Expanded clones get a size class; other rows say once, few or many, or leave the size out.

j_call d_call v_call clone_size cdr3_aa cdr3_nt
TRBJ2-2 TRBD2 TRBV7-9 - CASTTLSGNTGELFF TGCGCCAGCACCACCCTAAGCGGGAATACCGGGGAGCTGTTTTTT
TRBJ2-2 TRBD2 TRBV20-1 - CSATSGRTGELFF TGCAGTGCTACGAGCGGGAGAACCGGGGAGCTGTTTTTT
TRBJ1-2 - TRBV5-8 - CASSLGDPWTYGYTF TGTGCCAGCAGCTTGGGAGATCCTTGGACCTATGGCTACACCTTC
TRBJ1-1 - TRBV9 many CASSPPGHTEAFF TGTGCCAGCAGCCCCCCAGGGCACACTGAAGCTTTCTTT
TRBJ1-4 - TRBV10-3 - CAISESRGNNEKLFF TGTGCCATCAGTGAGTCGCGAGGGAATAATGAAAAACTGTTTTTT
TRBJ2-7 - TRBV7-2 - CASSKVVSYEQYF TGCGCCAGCAGCAAGGTAGTCTCCTACGAGCAGTACTTC
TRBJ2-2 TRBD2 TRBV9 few CASSLSGGYTGELFF TGTGCCAGCAGCCTATCGGGGGGTTACACCGGGGAGCTGTTTTTT
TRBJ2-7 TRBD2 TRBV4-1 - CASSQESGRAYEQYF TGCGCCAGCAGCCAAGAAAGCGGGAGGGCCTACGAGCAGTACTTC
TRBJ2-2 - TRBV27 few CASGSLTGELFF TGTGCCAGCGGAAGTCTCACCGGGGAGCTGTTTTTT
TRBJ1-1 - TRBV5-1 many CASSSVPGMNTEAFF TGCGCCAGCAGCTCGGTCCCGGGGATGAACACTGAAGCTTTCTTT
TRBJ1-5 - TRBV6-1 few CASSGTGTQPQHF TGTGCCAGCAGTGGAACGGGTACTCAGCCCCAGCATTTT
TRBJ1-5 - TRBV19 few CASSIWDLGQPQHF TGTGCCAGTAGTATATGGGACCTGGGACAGCCCCAGCATTTT
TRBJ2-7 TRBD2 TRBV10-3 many CAIRMGLAKRNEQYF TGTGCCATCAGGATGGGACTAGCCAAACGTAACGAGCAGTACTTC
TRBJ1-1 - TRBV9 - CASSDLQGKHTEAFF TGTGCCAGCAGCGACTTACAGGGTAAGCACACTGAAGCTTTCTTT
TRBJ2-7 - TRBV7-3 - CASSGESRGDEQYF TGTGCCAGCAGCGGGGAAAGCCGGGGCGACGAGCAGTACTTC
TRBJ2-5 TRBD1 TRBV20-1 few CSARDGTGGFETQYF TGCAGTGCTAGAGATGGGACAGGGGGCTTTGAGACCCAGTACTTC
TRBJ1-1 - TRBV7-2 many CASSSRQMRNTEAFF TGTGCCAGCAGCTCACGACAGATGAGGAACACTGAAGCTTTCTTT
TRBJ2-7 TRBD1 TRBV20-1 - CSAGTGTNSYEQYF TGCAGTGCGGGGACAGGGACAAACTCCTACGAGCAGTACTTC
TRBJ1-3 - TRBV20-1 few CSARDPTGRYSGNTIYF TGCAGTGCTAGAGATCCCACAGGGCGGTACTCTGGAAACACCATATATTTT
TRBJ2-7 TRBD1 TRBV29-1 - CSVRGTGNHEQYF TGCAGCGTCAGGGGGACAGGGAACCACGAGCAGTACTTC
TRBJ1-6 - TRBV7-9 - CASSFLAGEGNSPLHF TGTGCCAGCAGCTTTTTGGCAGGGGAAGGGAATTCACCCCTCCACTTT
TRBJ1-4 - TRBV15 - CATSREGTGGIEKLFF TGTGCCACCAGCAGAGAAGGGACCGGGGGTATTGAAAAACTGTTTTTT
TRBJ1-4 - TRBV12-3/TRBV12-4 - CASSLTRGVGEKLFF TGTGCCAGCAGTTTGACCAGGGGAGTAGGGGAAAAACTGTTTTTT
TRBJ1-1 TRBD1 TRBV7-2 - CASSPDRVELFF TGCGCCAGCAGCCCGGACAGGGTCGAGCTATTCTTT
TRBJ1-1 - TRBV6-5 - CATFISTLTSEAFF TGTGCAACCTTCATTTCCACCTTGACGAGTGAAGCTTTCTTT
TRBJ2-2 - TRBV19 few CASASVGAANTGELFF TGTGCCAGTGCCAGCGTGGGTGCAGCGAACACCGGGGAGCTGTTTTTT
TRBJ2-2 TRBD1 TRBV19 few CASSIQGASTGELFF TGTGCCAGTAGTATACAGGGGGCGAGCACCGGGGAGCTGTTTTTT
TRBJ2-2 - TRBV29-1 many CSHDGGANTGELFF TGCAGCCACGACGGGGGCGCGAACACCGGGGAGCTGTTTTTT
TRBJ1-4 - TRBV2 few CASRLDLSTNEKLFF TGTGCCAGCAGACTGGACTTATCAACTAATGAAAAACTGTTTTTT
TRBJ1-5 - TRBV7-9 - CASRSTATQGGNQPQHF TGTGCCAGCAGGTCGACAGCTACCCAAGGAGGCAATCAGCCCCAGCATTTT
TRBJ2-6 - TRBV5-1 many CASSLGQPGANVLTF TGCGCCAGCAGCTTGGGGCAGCCTGGGGCCAACGTCCTGACTTTC
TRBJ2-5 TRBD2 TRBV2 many CASSVGRGLATETQYF TGTGCCAGCAGTGTGGGTAGGGGACTAGCGACTGAGACCCAGTACTTC
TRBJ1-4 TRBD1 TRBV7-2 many CASSRTGGEKLFF TGTGCCAGCAGCAGGACAGGGGGCGAAAAACTGTTTTTT
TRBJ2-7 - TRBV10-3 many CAIRRQASYEQYF TGTGCCATCAGGAGACAGGCCTCCTACGAGCAGTACTTC
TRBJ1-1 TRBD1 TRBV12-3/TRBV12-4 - CASSSRQGVDTEAFF TGTGCCAGCAGTTCCCGACAGGGGGTCGACACTGAAGCTTTCTTT
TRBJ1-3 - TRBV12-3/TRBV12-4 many CASSATDGNTIYF TGTGCCAGCAGCGCGACGGATGGAAACACCATATATTTT
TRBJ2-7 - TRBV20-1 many CSAGHPDSYEQYF TGCAGTGCTGGGCATCCAGACTCCTACGAGCAGTACTTC
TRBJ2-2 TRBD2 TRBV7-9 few CASSTRLAGNTGELFF TGTGCCAGCAGCACCCGACTAGCGGGGAACACCGGGGAGCTGTTTTTT
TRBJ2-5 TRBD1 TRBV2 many CASSAQGAPGETQYF TGTGCCAGCAGTGCACAGGGGGCCCCAGGAGAGACCCAGTACTTC
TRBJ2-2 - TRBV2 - CASNRASNTGELFF TGTGCCAGCAACCGGGCCTCGAACACCGGGGAGCTGTTTTTT
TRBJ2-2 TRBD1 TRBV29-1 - CSVAGQGANTGELFF TGCAGCGTTGCCGGACAGGGGGCGAACACCGGGGAGCTGTTTTTT
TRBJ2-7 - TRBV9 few CASSVADGSSYEQYF TGTGCCAGCAGCGTAGCGGATGGAAGCTCCTACGAGCAGTACTTC
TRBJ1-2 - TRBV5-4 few CASSFTTYGYTF TGTGCCAGCAGTTTTACCACGTATGGCTACACCTTC
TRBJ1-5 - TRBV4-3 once CASSQETTYSNQPQHF TGCGCCAGCAGCCAGGAGACAACGTATAGCAATCAGCCCCAGCATTTT
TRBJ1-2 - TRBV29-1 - CRGAEENYGYTF TGCAGGGGCGCGGAGGAGAACTATGGCTACACCTTC
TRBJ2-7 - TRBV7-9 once CASSRRGLSYEQYF TGTGCCAGCAGCCGGCGGGGGCTCTCCTACGAGCAGTACTTC
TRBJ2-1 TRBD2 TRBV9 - CASSVGGGGANEQFF TGTGCCAGCAGCGTAGGAGGCGGGGGGGCCAATGAGCAGTTCTTC
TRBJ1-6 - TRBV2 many CASTESSSLNSPLHF TGTGCCAGCACGGAGAGTTCTTCTCTCAATTCACCCCTCCACTTT
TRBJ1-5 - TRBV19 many CASSYQGENQPQHF TGTGCCAGTAGTTATCAGGGAGAGAATCAGCCCCAGCATTTT
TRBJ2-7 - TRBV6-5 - CASSYGFGSYEQYF TGTGCCAGCAGTTACGGTTTCGGCTCCTACGAGCAGTACTTC
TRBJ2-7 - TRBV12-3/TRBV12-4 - CASSFSIPYEQYF TGTGCCAGCAGTTTTTCGATACCCTACGAGCAGTACTTC
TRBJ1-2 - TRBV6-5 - CASSYVTTGNYGYTF TGTGCCAGCAGTTACGTAACTACTGGAAACTATGGCTACACCTTC
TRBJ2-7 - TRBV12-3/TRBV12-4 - CASSLGSNHEQYF TGTGCCAGCAGTTTGGGCAGTAACCACGAGCAGTACTTC
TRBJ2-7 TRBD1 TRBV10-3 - CAIRPGQGAGEQYF TGTGCCATCAGACCGGGACAGGGGGCCGGAGAGCAGTACTTC
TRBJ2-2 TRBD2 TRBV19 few CASKLAGWNGELFF TGTGCCAGTAAACTAGCGGGATGGAACGGGGAGCTGTTTTTT
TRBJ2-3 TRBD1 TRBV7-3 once CASSQGGTGVADTQYF TGTGCCAGCAGTCAAGGGGGGACAGGGGTCGCAGATACGCAGTATTTT
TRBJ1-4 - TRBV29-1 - CSIADMASGDEKLFF TGCAGCATCGCTGACATGGCTTCTGGGGATGAAAAACTGTTTTTT
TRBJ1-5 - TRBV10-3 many CAISEGNQPQHF TGTGCCATCAGTGAGGGCAATCAGCCCCAGCATTTT
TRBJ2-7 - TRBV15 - CAASSFNGYEQYF TGTGCCGCCAGCAGCTTTAACGGCTACGAGCAGTACTTC